This T cell receptor beta chain was sequenced for a study of cytomegalovirus exposure and HLA in healthy donors. Germline trimming cut 7 bases from V and 3 bases from J; bases unmatched to any gene: 4. Germline V gene data show CDR1 as LNHDA and CDR2 as SQIVND (reference sequence). The CDR3 length is 14 residues. This clone has a single count. 13 Jbeta primers and 60 Vbeta primers were used for the PCR. TCRdb keeps only in-frame clones here, not all; method: immunoSEQ multiplex PCR. The sample consists of approximately 100,000 clones, 76% of them appearing once. The receptor comes from a man aged 35 to 55 in good health and CMV-seronegative. V is TRBV19 and J is TRBJ1-5; 9 bases map to TRBD1. Material: PBMCs. The CDR3 DNA sequence: TGTGCCAGTACCGGGACAGGGATCAATCAGCCCCAGCATTTT. It is translated as CASTGTGINQPQHF.